These 4 T cell receptor beta chains share one sample of origin, sequenced in a study of blood T cell repertoires in COVID-19 (dated by TCRdb to 2018 to 2020). The library was produced with the immunoSEQ multiplex PCR assay. Entries here come from immuneACCESS through TCRdb and include only in-frame sequences with V and J called. Some clones fail to appear in such tables; in the studies checked, an unresolved V gene covers under half of the shortfall, and the cause of the remainder is unknown. Within this sample are roughly 7,500 clones, with less than 85% of them counted one time only. Roughly 15% of the sample is in the top ten clones. The sequencing sample was made of peripheral blood. The source of these receptors is a human donor in a cohort sampled during active COVID-19.

This clone was counted between two and nine times. The rearrangement links TRBV19 to TRBJ2-7; TRBD1 matches 8 bases. This CDR3 is 13 amino acids long. Germline V gene lookup returns CDR1 LNHDA and CDR2 SQIVND (reference sequence). V shed 6 bases, J shed 6 bases, and the junction held 7 bases outside the gene matches. The CDR3 protein is CASSLTGEGEQYF. CDR3 sequence (DNA): TGTGCCAGTAGCTTGACAGGGGAAGGCGAGCAGTACTTC.

This sequence joins TRBV13 and TRBJ1-4; the D is unclear. Germline V gives CDR1 PRHDT, CDR2 FYEKMQ (reference sequence). The CDR3 contains 13 residues. The V and J ends lost 6 bases and 8 bases respectively, with 13 bases between them. CDR3 sequence reads: CASSRGRGEKLFF. CDR3 coding DNA: TGTGCCAGCAGTCGCGGCCGGGGAGAAAAACTGTTTTTT.

The chain combines TRBV4-3 with TRBJ2-1, with TRBD1 matching over 11 bases. From germline, CDR1 is LGHNA and CDR2 YSLEER. V shed 0 bases and J 4 bases; nucleotides not matched to a gene: 2. The CDR3 has 16 amino acids. As DNA, the CDR3 is TGCGCCAGCAGCCAAGATAGGGACAGGGGGTACAATGAGCAGTTCTTC. It codes for CASSQDRDRGYNEQFF.

This clone was seen only a few times. The chain couples TRBV7-9 to TRBJ2-2; possible D gene TRBD1, 6 bases. Per germline, CDR1 SEHNR and CDR2 FQNEAQ (reference sequence). This CDR3 contains 12 residues. The CDR3 here is CARTVNTGELFF. The CDR3 DNA reads as TGTGCTAGGACAGTCAACACCGGGGAGCTGTTTTTT.